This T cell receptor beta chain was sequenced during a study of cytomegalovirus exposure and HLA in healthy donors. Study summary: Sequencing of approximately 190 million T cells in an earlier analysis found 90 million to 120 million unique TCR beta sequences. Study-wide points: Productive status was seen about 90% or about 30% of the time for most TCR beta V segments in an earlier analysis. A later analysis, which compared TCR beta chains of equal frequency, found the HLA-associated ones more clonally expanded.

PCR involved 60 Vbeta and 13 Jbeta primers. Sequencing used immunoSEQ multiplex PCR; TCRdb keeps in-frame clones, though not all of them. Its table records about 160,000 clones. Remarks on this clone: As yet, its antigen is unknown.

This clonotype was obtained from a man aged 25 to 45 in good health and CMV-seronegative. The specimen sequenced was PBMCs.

The CDR3 protein is CASSYRRTGYEQYF. The CDR3 DNA is TGTGCCAGCAGTTACCGTAGGACAGGCTACGAGCAGTACTTC. V is TRBV6-5 and J is TRBJ2-7; 7 nucleotides match TRBD1. The CDR3 consists of 14 residues. Germline CDR1 and CDR2: MNHEY and SVGAGI. V trimming: 2 bases; J trimming: 3 bases; junction bases outside the gene matches: 4.